This T cell receptor (beta chain) was documented in a study of identical twins. CDR1 SGHKS and CDR2 YYEKEE come from the germline V gene (reference sequence). The CDR3 covers 17 residues. The J segment lost 3 bases and the V segment lost 2 bases, leaving 6 bases of the junction unmatched. Using its own MiXCR run on the 5' RACE reads, TCRdb lists one record per CDR3 protein. The sample carries fewer than 900,000 distinct CDR3 sequences, 21% recorded once. Another study also made use of these data, one on T cells expressing NK-cell markers. According to that study: Once again these clonotypes came out on top in the CD3+CD56-NKG2C+ fraction of a few donors.

The TCR originated in a woman in her late teens or twenties in good health. The sequenced sample consisted of PBMCs. This chain connects TRBV5-5 to TRBJ2-7, with TRBD2 identical over 15 bases. CDR3 amino acids: CASSLGLAGGTGYEQYF. For the CDR3, the DNA is TGTGCCAGCAGCTTAGGACTAGCGGGAGGGACCGGCTACGAGCAGTACTTC.